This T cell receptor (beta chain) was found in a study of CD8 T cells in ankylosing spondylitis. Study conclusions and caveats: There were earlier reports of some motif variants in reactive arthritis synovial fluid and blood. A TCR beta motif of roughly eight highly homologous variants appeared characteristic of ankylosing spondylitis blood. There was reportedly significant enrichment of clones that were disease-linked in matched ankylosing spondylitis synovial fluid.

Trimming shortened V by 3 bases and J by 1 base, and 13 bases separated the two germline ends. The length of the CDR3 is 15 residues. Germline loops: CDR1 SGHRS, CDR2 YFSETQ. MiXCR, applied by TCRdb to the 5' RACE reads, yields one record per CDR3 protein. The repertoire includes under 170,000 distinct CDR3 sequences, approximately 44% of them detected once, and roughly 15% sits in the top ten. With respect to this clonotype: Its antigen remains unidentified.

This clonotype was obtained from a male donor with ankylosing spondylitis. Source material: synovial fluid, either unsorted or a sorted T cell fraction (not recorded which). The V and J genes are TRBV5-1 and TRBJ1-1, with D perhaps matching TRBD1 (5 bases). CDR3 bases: TGCGCCAGCAGCTGGTTTGGGGCACGGAACACTGAAGCTTTCTTT. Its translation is CASSWFGARNTEAFF.